These 17 T cell receptor beta chains originate from one sample sequenced in a study of T cells in Graves' hyperthyroidism and ophthalmopathy. RNA transcripts were the template for amplifying TCR beta CDR3 regions. HTBI primers were used for first-round RT-PCR of the TCR CDR3. TCRdb reprocessed the multiplex PCR reads via MiXCR and lists one record per CDR3 protein. The sample comprises about 760,000 distinct CDR3 sequences, around 40% of which are singletons, and roughly 31% rests with the top ten. The sequencing input was blood. These receptors came from a woman between 40 and 50 years old with Graves' hyperthyroidism.

CDR3 in DNA: TGCAGTGCTAGCCAGCCAGGGGCCGCAGGTCAGCCCCAGTACTTC. Translated: CSASQPGAAGQPQYF. The chain employs TRBV20-1 and TRBJ2-5; tentatively, D is TRBD1 (6 bases). Germline loops: CDR1 DFQATT, CDR2 SNEGSKA (reference sequence). The CDR3 sequence is 15 residues long. The V end was cut by 3 bases, the J end by 9 bases, with 23 bases between.

The chain recombines TRBV20-1 with TRBJ2-7; TRBD2 matches at 8 bases. The J segment lost 4 bases and the V segment lost 5 bases, leaving 10 bases of the junction unmatched. CDR3 length equals 14 residues. Germline CDR1 is DFQATT and CDR2 is SNEGSKA (reference sequence). The CDR3 here is CSASAGGSPYEQYF. The CDR3 DNA reads as TGCAGTGCTTCGGCGGGAGGTTCCCCTTACGAGCAGTACTTC.

This clonotype was seen a few times. The junction does not match germline at one end; this may be a read error. The chain is built from TRBV5-4 and TRBJ2-7, with 10 bases identical to TRBD2. Germline CDR1 SGHNT, CDR2 YYREEE (reference sequence). The CDR3 totals 16 residues. The CDR3 reads CASSQEGSSGSYEQYF. The CDR3 DNA sequence: TGCGCCAGCAGCCAAGAGGGTTCTAGCGGGAGCTACGAGCAGTACTTC.

Comment on this clonotype: A much larger clone sits a single nucleotide away, making a read error possible. The chain combines TRBV6-5 with TRBJ2-5; no clear D. This CDR3 contains 15 residues. The V end was cut by 6 bases, the J end by 1 base, with 15 bases between. The V gene's germline CDR1 is MNHEY and CDR2 SVGAGI. This chain's CDR3 is CASSLVEASQETQYF. The CDR3 nucleotides are TGTGCCAGCAGCTTAGTCGAAGCGTCCCAAGAGACCCAGTACTTC.

The V call is TRBV7-9, the J call TRBJ2-7; no clear D gene. The CDR3 is 15 residues long. The V end was cut by 6 bases, the J end by 4 bases, with 19 bases between. Germline-derived CDR1 and CDR2 are SEHNR and FQNEAQ (reference sequence). CDR3 sequence (DNA): TGTGCCAGCAGTCCCAACCGTGGCTTTCCGTACGAGCAGTACTTC. It is translated as CASSPNRGFPYEQYF.

V gene TRBV27 combines with J gene TRBJ2-5; unclear D gene. The CDR3 length is 16 residues. CDR1 MNHEY and CDR2 SMNVEV come from the germline V gene (reference sequence). Trimming shortened V by 3 bases and J by 4 bases, and 18 bases separated the two germline ends. The DNA of the CDR3 is TGTGCCAGCAGTTTCGCCTGGACCCGGGCTGGAGAGACCCAGTACTTC. Protein: CASSFAWTRAGETQYF.

J is TRBJ2-2 and V is TRBV24-1, with 9 bases matching TRBD1. Germline lookup yields CDR1 KGHDR and CDR2 SFDVKD. The V gene end was trimmed by 9 bases and the J gene end by 6 bases; junction bases not matched to a gene: 4. The CDR3 spans 13 residues. CDR3 residues: CATQTGGPGELFF. As DNA, the CDR3 is TGTGCCACCCAAACAGGGGGCCCCGGGGAGCTGTTTTTT.

The V call is TRBV11-1, the J call TRBJ1-1, with D possibly matching TRBD1 (5 bases). CDR1 is SGHAT and CDR2 is FQDESV in the germline V gene (reference sequence). Deletions cut 3 bases from V and 4 bases from J, with 21 bases between. The CDR3 has 17 residues. CDR3 sequence: CASSFDLRQAGSTEAFF. The DNA of the CDR3 is TGTGCCAGCAGCTTCGACCTTCGGCAGGCAGGGTCCACTGAAGCTTTCTTT.

This clonotype was detected many times. V usage is TRBV7-3 and J usage is TRBJ1-2; D is unclear. The CDR3 is made up of 12 amino acids. The V and J ends lost 6 bases and 7 bases respectively, with 12 bases between them. Germline-derived CDR1 and CDR2 are SGHTA and FQGTGA. CDR3 coding DNA: TGTGCCAGCAGGGGGAGACAAGGTGGCTACACCTTC. It encodes CASRGRQGGYTF.

This clonotype occurred many times. The chain combines TRBV5-6 with TRBJ1-1, with D perhaps TRBD1 (5 bases). The length of the CDR3 is 17 residues. Germline assignment: CDR1 SGHDT and CDR2 YYEEEE. V was clipped by 4 bases and J by 5 bases, with 24 bases between them. CDR3: CASSPTFRVGAETEAFF. In DNA form, the CDR3 reads TGTGCCAGCAGCCCCACGTTTAGGGTAGGGGCGGAGACTGAAGCTTTCTTT.

In regard to this clonotype: An end of the junction does not agree with germline; a read error may underlie this. V usage is TRBV7-9 and J usage is TRBJ1-4; D unresolved. Germline V gene data show CDR1 as SEHNR and CDR2 as FQNEAQ (reference sequence). This CDR3 is built from 17 residues. The CDR3 DNA reads TGCGCCAGCAGCCAAGATTTTGCGGCTTCAACTAATGAAAAACTGTTTTTT. Encoded protein: CASSQDFAASTNEKLFF.

This clonotype turned up a few times. This sequence joins TRBV5-1 and TRBJ1-1; no reliable D call. Trimming removed 2 bases at V and 3 bases at J, with 8 bases between. The CDR3 contains 13 residues. CDR1 is SGHRS and CDR2 is YFSETQ in the germline V gene. CDR3 protein: CASSFRADTEAFF. As DNA, the CDR3 is TGCGCCAGCAGCTTCCGGGCGGACACTGAAGCTTTCTTT.

This clonotype was found once. The genes are TRBV25-1 and TRBJ1-1; D call uncertain. V was cut by 11 bases and J by 4 bases, with 11 bases left in between. Germline V CDR1 and CDR2: MGHDK, SYGVNS. This CDR3 spans 11 amino acids. CDR3 protein: CARKTSTEAFF. CDR3 DNA sequence: TGTGCCCGAAAGACTAGCACTGAAGCTTTCTTT. The full variable domain, its missing parts supplied by reference TRBV25-1 and TRBJ1-1, is EADIYQTPRYLVIGTGKKITLECSQTMGHDKMYWYQQDPGMELHLIHYSYGVNSTEKGDLSSESTVSRIRTEHFPLTLESARPSHTSQYLCARKTSTEAFFGQGTRLTVV.

The V gene is TRBV5-1, the J gene TRBJ1-1; TRBD1 matches at 8 bases. The CDR3 loop spans 16 amino acids. J lost 5 bases, V lost 0 bases, and 9 bases had no gene match. Germline V gives CDR1 SGHRS, CDR2 YFSETQ. The DNA for the CDR3 is TGCGCCAGCAGCTTGGTAACGACAGGGGTTAAGACTGAAGCTTTCTTT. It is translated as CASSLVTTGVKTEAFF.

Many counts were recorded for this clonotype. The gene calls are TRBV19 and TRBJ1-3, with D possibly matching TRBD1 (6 bases). Germline CDR1 and CDR2: LNHDA and SQIVND (reference sequence). The V end lost 6 bases, the J end lost 2 bases, and 11 bases lay between the germline ends. There are 14 residues in the CDR3. CDR3 nucleotide sequence: TGTGCCAGTAGGACCGAGGGGGCTGGAAACACCATATATTTT. Residues: CASRTEGAGNTIYF.

On this clonotype: Being one base from a much bigger clone, this may be a read error. The genes are TRBV7-9 and TRBJ1-2; unclear D gene. V lost 5 bases and J lost 8, with 15 bases in between. This CDR3 region has 13 residues. Per germline, CDR1 SEHNR and CDR2 FQNEAQ (reference sequence). The DNA of the CDR3 is TGTGCCAGCAGCCGGGCAGGTTTGGTAGGCTACACCTTC. Protein product: CASSRAGLVGYTF.

V usage is TRBV2 and J usage is TRBJ1-6; no firm D call. Deletions cut 5 bases from V and 5 bases from J, with 16 bases between. The germline CDR1 and CDR2 sequences are SNHLY and FYNNEI. The CDR3 extends over 16 amino acids. CDR3 DNA: TGTGCCAGCAGTTTCTTCGGGAAGGGCCATAATTCACCCCTCCACTTT. It yields the protein CASSFFGKGHNSPLHF.